This T cell receptor (beta chain) was recovered during a study of cytomegalovirus exposure and HLA in healthy donors. This PCR relied on a set of 60 Vbeta primers and 13 Jbeta primers. Assay: immunoSEQ multiplex PCR; the TCRdb copy retains only in-frame clones and omits some. The profile shows about 110,000 clones, around 80% of them singletons. Findings and limits, study-wide: Under in vitro conditions, a few CMV-associated chains were confirmed as specific for CMV antigens. Rare sequences made up most TCRs, while some public TCRs were found in many donors. No immune exposure information besides CMV serostatus was available. Follow-up analysis later connected one missense variant in DCLRE1C with trimming of TCR beta V- and J-genes.

This clone showed up just a few times. The target antigen is unknown. This CDR3 is also generated by other DNA sequences in the sample. Trimming took 0 bases from V and 1 from J, leaving 6 bases between them. CDR3 length equals 14 residues. From germline, CDR1 is MNHNY and CDR2 SVGAGI (reference sequence). The gene calls are TRBV6-6 and TRBJ1-1; maybe TRBD1 (6 bases). The sequence came from a man in his forties in good health and CMV-seropositive. The specimen sequenced was PBMCs. The CDR3 sequence is CASSYSTGNTEAFF. The CDR3 bases are TGTGCCAGCAGTTACTCGACAGGGAACACTGAAGCTTTCTTT.